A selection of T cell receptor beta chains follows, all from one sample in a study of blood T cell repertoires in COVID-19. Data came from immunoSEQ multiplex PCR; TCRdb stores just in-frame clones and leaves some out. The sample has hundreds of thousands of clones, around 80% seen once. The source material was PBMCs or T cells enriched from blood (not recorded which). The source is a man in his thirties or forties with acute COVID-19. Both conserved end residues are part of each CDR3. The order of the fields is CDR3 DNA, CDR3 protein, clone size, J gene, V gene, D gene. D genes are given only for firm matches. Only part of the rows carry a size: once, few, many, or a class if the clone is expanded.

TGTGCCAGCAGCTTAAGACAGGCCTTGAACACTGAAGCTTTCTTT CASSLRQALNTEAFF NA TRBJ1-1 TRBV5-4 NA
TGTGCCAGCACCACAGGGTCCAATCAGCCCCAGCATTTT CASTTGSNQPQHF NA TRBJ1-5 TRBV6-5 NA
TGCGCCAGCAGCTTGGAGGCAGGGGCCGCAGATACGCAGTATTTT CASSLEAGAADTQYF NA TRBJ2-3 TRBV5-1 NA
TGTGCCAGTAGTCCCCCGGGCACTGAAGCTTTCTTT CASSPPGTEAFF NA TRBJ1-1 TRBV19 NA
TGTGCCAGCAGCTCCGAGGGAGCTAACTATGGCTACACCTTC CASSSEGANYGYTF NA TRBJ1-2 TRBV7-9 NA
TGTGCCACCAGTGATCGGGTCGAGACGAATGAGCAGTTCTTC CATSDRVETNEQFF NA TRBJ2-1 TRBV24-1 NA
TGTGCCAGCAGACTAGCCCTGGCTGGGGCCAACGTCCTGACTTTC CASRLALAGANVLTF many TRBJ2-6 TRBV28 NA
TGTGCCAGCAGACGGGTGAGGGGGGGGCGCGGGACTGAAGCTTTCTTT CASRRVRGGRGTEAFF NA TRBJ1-1 TRBV28 NA
TGTGCCAGCAGAGCTGAGGAAGGCAATCAGCCCCAGCATTTT CASRAEEGNQPQHF NA TRBJ1-5 TRBV7-7 NA
TGTGCCTTCCAGGGGGCGCACGGCTATGGCTACACCTTC CAFQGAHGYGYTF NA TRBJ1-2 TRBV30 TRBD1
TGCGCCAGCAGCTTGTGGCTAGCGGGGGCTTACAATGAGCAGTTCTTC CASSLWLAGAYNEQFF NA TRBJ2-1 TRBV5-1 TRBD2
TGTGCCTGGAGTGCGTTTAGCTCCTACGAGCAGTACTTC CAWSAFSSYEQYF NA TRBJ2-7 TRBV30 NA
TGTGCCTGGGAGGGGGTAGATCATGGCTACACCTTC CAWEGVDHGYTF NA TRBJ1-2 TRBV30 NA
TGTGCCAGCAGCCCACAGGGGCGATACCACAATGAGCAGTTCTTC CASSPQGRYHNEQFF NA TRBJ2-1 TRBV7-6 TRBD1
TGTGCCAGCAGCGTAACGGGGGGGCCGAATGAGCAGTTCTTC CASSVTGGPNEQFF NA TRBJ2-1 TRBV9 TRBD2
TGTGCCATCAGCGGGACTAGTGGCACAGATACGCAGTATTTT CAISGTSGTDTQYF NA TRBJ2-3 TRBV10-3 TRBD2
TGTGCCAGCACCTTACTGGGACTTCCTCGTGAGACCCAGTACTTC CASTLLGLPRETQYF NA TRBJ2-5 TRBV11-2 NA
TGTGCCAGCAGTCTGAAGCGAACCACGGGCTACACCTTC CASSLKRTTGYTF NA TRBJ1-2 TRBV12-3/TRBV12-4 NA
TGTGCCAGCAGCCAAACGGGGGGTGGCTACACCTTC CASSQTGGGYTF many TRBJ1-2 TRBV3-1/TRBV3-2 NA
TGTGCCAGCAGTCACTCCGGGACTAGTACCAATGAGCAGTTCTTC CASSHSGTSTNEQFF NA TRBJ2-1 TRBV27 TRBD2
TGTGCCAGCAGTCCCGGGACTCTCAGCTCCTACAATGAGCAGTTCTTC CASSPGTLSSYNEQFF NA TRBJ2-1 TRBV7-9 NA
TGTGCCAGCTCACCACCGGGCAGCTTCTTTAACACCGGGGAGCTGTTTTTT CASSPPGSFFNTGELFF NA TRBJ2-2 TRBV18 NA
TGTGCCAGCAGAAACTCCGCCTACGAGCAGTACTTC CASRNSAYEQYF NA TRBJ2-7 TRBV6-5 NA
TGCGCCAGCAGCCAAGAAGGTCTAGGGGTGAACACTGAAGCTTTCTTT CASSQEGLGVNTEAFF NA TRBJ1-1 TRBV4-1 NA
TGTGCCAGTAGTCCCGGGACAGGGGAGGTCGGGACCCAGTACTTC CASSPGTGEVGTQYF NA TRBJ2-5 TRBV19 TRBD1
TGTGCCAGCCTACAGGGGGCGACCACCGGGGAGCTGTTTTTT CASLQGATTGELFF NA TRBJ2-2 TRBV19 TRBD1
TGTGCCAGCAGTTTAGAGGTGAAACGAGCTTTCTTT CASSLEVKRAFF NA TRBJ1-1 TRBV28 NA
TGCGCCAGTCGGCCAAGACAGGGCTCGATCGGGGAGCTGTTTTTT CASRPRQGSIGELFF NA TRBJ2-2 TRBV10-2 TRBD1
TGTGCCAGCAGTTTATACGGTGAGGAGGCTTTCTTT CASSLYGEEAFF NA TRBJ1-1 TRBV28 NA
TGTGCCAGCAGCGTAGGAACCAACAGCCTTAATGAAAAACTGTTTTTT CASSVGTNSLNEKLFF NA TRBJ1-4 TRBV7-9 NA
TGCGCCAGCAGCCGGGGACAGATTGTCGACACTGAAGCTTTCTTT CASSRGQIVDTEAFF NA TRBJ1-1 TRBV5-1 TRBD1
TGTGCCAGCAGCTTCGGCCCAGGAGAGCTGTTTTTT CASSFGPGELFF NA TRBJ2-2 TRBV5-6 NA
TGTGCCAGCAGCTTGGAGGGGCCGGCGTCCTACGAGCAGTACTTC CASSLEGPASYEQYF NA TRBJ2-7 TRBV5-4 NA
TGTGCCAGCAGGAGGACGGGAAATAGCAATCAGCCCCAGCATTTT CASRRTGNSNQPQHF NA TRBJ1-5 TRBV2 NA
TGTGCCAGCAGTTACTCGCCGGGGGGCGGGGAGACCCAGTACTTC CASSYSPGGGETQYF NA TRBJ2-5 TRBV6-5 NA
TGTGCCAGCAGCCTCGGGGAGACCCAGTACTTC CASSLGETQYF NA TRBJ2-5 TRBV11-2 NA
TGTGCCAGTAGTATATTTGGAGGGAACACTGAAGCTTTCTTT CASSIFGGNTEAFF NA TRBJ1-1 TRBV19 NA
TGTGCCAGCTCGACCCAGGGGGGTGCCGGAGGTGAAGCTTTCTTT CASSTQGGAGGEAFF NA TRBJ1-1 TRBV18 TRBD1
TGCAGCGTTGTGGAGTACTACGAGCAGTACTTC CSVVEYYEQYF NA TRBJ2-7 TRBV29-1 NA
TGTGCCAGCTCACCACGGAGATCCGAGGAGCAGTACTTC CASSPRRSEEQYF NA TRBJ2-7 TRBV18 NA
TGTGCCAGCTCACCACCGGGGGCCCCCTTCGAGCAGTACTTC CASSPPGAPFEQYF NA TRBJ2-7 TRBV18 NA
TGTGCCAGCCAAGGGGCAGCTAACTATGGCTACACCTTC CASQGAANYGYTF few TRBJ1-2 TRBV6-5 NA
TGCAGTGCTCTCCGGACAGAAGCTTTCTTT CSALRTEAFF NA TRBJ1-1 TRBV20-1 NA